This is a list of T cell receptor beta chains from one sample in a study of T cell changes during pregnancy in multiple sclerosis. Clones were read by immunoSEQ multiplex PCR, and TCRdb kept only the in-frame ones, dropping some. The data hold 50,000 to 60,000 clones, with approximately 90% observed a single time. Material: CD4+ T cells from peripheral blood mononuclear cells, obtained in the first trimester of pregnancy. The receptors here all came from a female donor with multiple sclerosis, enrolled in a pregnancy study. Both conserved end residues are part of each CDR3. The order of the fields is D gene, clone size, J gene, V gene, CDR3 protein, CDR3 DNA. The D gene is left open where the match is weak. A clone size is listed for some rows: how often the clone was seen (once, few, many), or a class if it is expanded.

d_gene: TRBD2; abundance: NA; j_gene: TRBJ2-1; v_gene: TRBV2; CDR3aa: CASSVRGGSYNEQFF; CDR3nt: TGTGCCAGCTCGGTTCGGGGGGGGTCCTACAATGAGCAGTTCTTC
d_gene: TRBD2; abundance: NA; j_gene: TRBJ2-1; v_gene: TRBV28; CDR3aa: CASSLASGLTPQQFF; CDR3nt: TGTGCCAGCAGTTTGGCTAGCGGGCTCACTCCCCAGCAGTTCTTC
d_gene: NA; abundance: NA; j_gene: TRBJ2-2; v_gene: TRBV15; CDR3aa: CATSGTPNTGELFF; CDR3nt: TGTGCCACCTCCGGGACACCGAACACCGGGGAGCTGTTTTTT
d_gene: TRBD1; abundance: NA; j_gene: TRBJ2-7; v_gene: TRBV7-2; CDR3aa: CASSLGGTGAYEQYF; CDR3nt: TGTGCCAGCAGCTTAGGGGGGACAGGGGCCTACGAGCAGTACTTC
d_gene: NA; abundance: NA; j_gene: TRBJ2-3; v_gene: TRBV2; CDR3aa: CASSEIRGGRDTQYF; CDR3nt: TGTGCCAGCAGTGAAATTAGGGGGGGTAGAGATACGCAGTATTTT
d_gene: NA; abundance: NA; j_gene: TRBJ2-5; v_gene: TRBV19; CDR3aa: CASTQGNQETQYF; CDR3nt: TGTGCCAGTACCCAGGGTAACCAAGAGACCCAGTACTTC
d_gene: NA; abundance: NA; j_gene: TRBJ2-1; v_gene: TRBV6-1; CDR3aa: CASRPGLSSGEQFF; CDR3nt: TGTGCCAGCAGACCGGGACTCTCTTCGGGCGAGCAGTTCTTC
d_gene: NA; abundance: NA; j_gene: TRBJ1-1; v_gene: TRBV5-1; CDR3aa: CASKRTALMNTEAFF; CDR3nt: TGCGCCAGCAAACGGACAGCCCTTATGAACACTGAAGCTTTCTTT
d_gene: NA; abundance: NA; j_gene: TRBJ1-2; v_gene: TRBV19; CDR3aa: CASSKTMAEGAYYGYTF; CDR3nt: TGTGCCAGTAGTAAAACCATGGCGGAAGGGGCCTACTATGGCTACACCTTC
d_gene: NA; abundance: few; j_gene: TRBJ1-1; v_gene: TRBV6-5; CDR3aa: CASAAGIYTEAFF; CDR3nt: TGTGCCAGCGCGGCAGGGATCTACACTGAAGCTTTCTTT
d_gene: TRBD2; abundance: NA; j_gene: TRBJ2-1; v_gene: TRBV7-3; CDR3aa: CASSLGGGQSYNEQFF; CDR3nt: TGTGCCAGCAGCCTCGGGGGGGGCCAATCCTACAATGAGCAGTTCTTC
d_gene: NA; abundance: once; j_gene: TRBJ1-1; v_gene: TRBV7-8; CDR3aa: CASSLVRGTEEAFF; CDR3nt: TGTGCCAGCAGCTTAGTTCGAGGGACTGAAGAAGCTTTCTTT
d_gene: NA; abundance: NA; j_gene: TRBJ1-5; v_gene: TRBV7-2; CDR3aa: CASSQNNQPQHF; CDR3nt: TGTGCCAGCAGCCAGAATAATCAGCCCCAGCATTTT
d_gene: NA; abundance: NA; j_gene: TRBJ2-3; v_gene: TRBV11-3; CDR3aa: CASSPSIGDTQYF; CDR3nt: TGTGCCAGCAGCCCCTCAATCGGGGATACGCAGTATTTT
d_gene: TRBD1; abundance: NA; j_gene: TRBJ1-1; v_gene: TRBV28; CDR3aa: CASSFPTRDRIAFF; CDR3nt: TGTGCCAGCAGTTTCCCGACCCGGGACAGGATAGCTTTCTTT
d_gene: NA; abundance: NA; j_gene: TRBJ2-3; v_gene: TRBV5-5; CDR3aa: CASSHDITDTQYF; CDR3nt: TGTGCCAGCAGCCATGACATAACAGATACGCAGTATTTT
d_gene: NA; abundance: once; j_gene: TRBJ2-6; v_gene: TRBV5-6; CDR3aa: CASSPGAGLRISRANVLTF; CDR3nt: TGTGCCAGCAGTCCGGGTGCAGGGCTGAGGATCTCTAGGGCCAACGTCCTGACTTTC
d_gene: NA; abundance: NA; j_gene: TRBJ2-3; v_gene: TRBV18; CDR3aa: CASSPRGGDTDTQYF; CDR3nt: TGTGCCAGCTCACCACGGGGGGGCGATACAGATACGCAGTATTTT
d_gene: NA; abundance: NA; j_gene: TRBJ2-2; v_gene: TRBV9; CDR3aa: CASSTPPGNTGELFF; CDR3nt: TGTGCCAGCAGCACCCCACCGGGGAACACCGGGGAGCTGTTTTTT
d_gene: TRBD1; abundance: few; j_gene: TRBJ2-5; v_gene: TRBV10-3; CDR3aa: CAMGQGVAETQYF; CDR3nt: TGTGCCATGGGACAGGGGGTTGCGGAGACCCAGTACTTC
d_gene: NA; abundance: NA; j_gene: TRBJ2-7; v_gene: TRBV5-4; CDR3aa: CASSSPNYEQYF; CDR3nt: TGTGCCAGCAGCTCCCCCAACTACGAGCAGTACTTC
d_gene: NA; abundance: few; j_gene: TRBJ2-7; v_gene: TRBV28; CDR3aa: CASSLASFYEQYF; CDR3nt: TGTGCCAGCAGTTTGGCATCCTTCTACGAGCAGTACTTC
d_gene: TRBD1; abundance: once; j_gene: TRBJ1-4; v_gene: TRBV4-3; CDR3aa: CASSQQFGRDRPEKLFF; CDR3nt: TGCGCCAGCAGCCAACAATTTGGGCGGGACAGGCCCGAAAAACTGTTTTTT
d_gene: TRBD2; abundance: NA; j_gene: TRBJ2-7; v_gene: TRBV6-6; CDR3aa: CASFTPGTTGDEQYF; CDR3nt: TGTGCCAGCTTCACCCCCGGGACTACTGGCGACGAGCAGTACTTC
d_gene: NA; abundance: NA; j_gene: TRBJ2-2; v_gene: TRBV9; CDR3aa: CASSVRGPGELFF; CDR3nt: TGTGCCAGCAGCGTCAGGGGTCCCGGGGAGCTGTTTTTT
d_gene: NA; abundance: once; j_gene: TRBJ2-7; v_gene: TRBV5-1; CDR3aa: CASSLEQEDEQYF; CDR3nt: TGCGCCAGCAGCTTGGAGCAGGAAGATGAGCAGTACTTC
d_gene: TRBD2; abundance: once; j_gene: TRBJ2-5; v_gene: TRBV7-6; CDR3aa: CASSSSGGAQETQYF; CDR3nt: TGTGCCAGCAGCTCGAGCGGGGGGGCCCAAGAGACCCAGTACTTC
d_gene: TRBD1; abundance: once; j_gene: TRBJ2-1; v_gene: TRBV15; CDR3aa: CATSRAGTGDNEQFF; CDR3nt: TGTGCCACCAGCAGAGCCGGGACAGGAGACAATGAGCAGTTCTTC
d_gene: NA; abundance: NA; j_gene: TRBJ2-3; v_gene: TRBV6-1; CDR3aa: CASSEGASSTDTQYF; CDR3nt: TGTGCCAGCAGTGAAGGGGCTTCAAGCACAGATACGCAGTATTTT
d_gene: NA; abundance: NA; j_gene: TRBJ2-2; v_gene: TRBV6-6; CDR3aa: CASSYDGTGLTGELFF; CDR3nt: TGTGCCAGCAGTTACGATGGCACAGGGCTAACCGGGGAGCTGTTTTTT
d_gene: TRBD2; abundance: NA; j_gene: TRBJ2-7; v_gene: TRBV28; CDR3aa: CASRQTKGARGGTSASYEQYF; CDR3nt: TGTGCCAGCAGACAAACTAAGGGCGCCCGGGGTGGGACTAGCGCTTCCTACGAGCAGTACTTC
d_gene: TRBD2; abundance: NA; j_gene: TRBJ2-5; v_gene: TRBV7-9; CDR3aa: CASSWASGFTEYQETQYF; CDR3nt: TGTGCCAGCAGCTGGGCTAGCGGTTTCACCGAGTACCAAGAGACCCAGTACTTC
d_gene: NA; abundance: once; j_gene: TRBJ2-1; v_gene: TRBV30; CDR3aa: CAWSVLGAYNEQFF; CDR3nt: TGTGCCTGGAGTGTGTTGGGAGCCTACAATGAGCAGTTCTTC
d_gene: TRBD2; abundance: NA; j_gene: TRBJ2-1; v_gene: TRBV7-3; CDR3aa: CASSSLAGVSYNEQFF; CDR3nt: TGTGCCAGCAGCTCTCTAGCGGGAGTGAGCTACAATGAGCAGTTCTTC
d_gene: NA; abundance: NA; j_gene: TRBJ1-3; v_gene: TRBV19; CDR3aa: CASKSSHLATGNTIYF; CDR3nt: TGTGCCAGTAAATCGAGTCATCTAGCTACTGGAAACACCATATATTTT
d_gene: TRBD1; abundance: NA; j_gene: TRBJ2-7; v_gene: TRBV19; CDR3aa: CASSILGQGSYEQYF; CDR3nt: TGTGCCAGTAGTATACTTGGACAGGGAAGCTACGAGCAGTACTTC
d_gene: NA; abundance: NA; j_gene: TRBJ2-7; v_gene: TRBV5-5; CDR3aa: CASSLDLGGVEQYF; CDR3nt: TGTGCCAGCAGCTTGGACCTGGGTGGAGTCGAGCAGTACTTC
d_gene: TRBD1; abundance: NA; j_gene: TRBJ1-6; v_gene: TRBV18; CDR3aa: CASSRDRLTPLHF; CDR3nt: TGTGCCAGCTCACGGGACAGGCTGACACCCCTCCACTTT
d_gene: NA; abundance: NA; j_gene: TRBJ1-1; v_gene: TRBV29-1; CDR3aa: CSVEDLGGSTEAFF; CDR3nt: TGCAGCGTTGAAGATCTCGGGGGGAGCACTGAAGCTTTCTTT
d_gene: NA; abundance: NA; j_gene: TRBJ2-3; v_gene: TRBV27; CDR3aa: CATRRLDRTDTQYF; CDR3nt: TGTGCCACACGAAGACTAGACAGAACAGATACGCAGTATTTT
d_gene: NA; abundance: NA; j_gene: TRBJ1-6; v_gene: TRBV28; CDR3aa: CASSSPTSPNSPLHF; CDR3nt: TGTGCCAGCAGTTCCCCGACAAGTCCGAATTCACCCCTCCACTTT
d_gene: NA; abundance: once; j_gene: TRBJ1-5; v_gene: TRBV6-6; CDR3aa: CASSPGGLNQPQHF; CDR3nt: TGTGCCAGCAGTCCCGGGGGTCTCAATCAGCCCCAGCATTTT
d_gene: NA; abundance: NA; j_gene: TRBJ1-3; v_gene: TRBV6-5; CDR3aa: CASSPGFSGNTIYF; CDR3nt: TGTGCCAGCAGCCCAGGTTTCTCTGGAAACACCATATATTTT
d_gene: TRBD1; abundance: NA; j_gene: TRBJ1-1; v_gene: TRBV30; CDR3aa: CAWIKQGLVDEAFF; CDR3nt: TGTGCCTGGATCAAACAGGGGCTAGTTGATGAAGCTTTCTTT
d_gene: NA; abundance: few; j_gene: TRBJ1-5; v_gene: TRBV9; CDR3aa: CASSYSGGNQPQHF; CDR3nt: TGTGCCAGCAGCTATTCCGGGGGCAATCAGCCCCAGCATTTT
d_gene: NA; abundance: NA; j_gene: TRBJ1-3; v_gene: TRBV11-2; CDR3aa: CASSLGRGAADSGNTIYF; CDR3nt: TGTGCCAGCAGCTTAGGTCGGGGGGCCGCAGACTCTGGAAACACCATATATTTT
d_gene: NA; abundance: NA; j_gene: TRBJ1-2; v_gene: TRBV2; CDR3aa: CASSEEGAGYTF; CDR3nt: TGTGCCAGCAGTGAAGAAGGGGCGGGCTACACCTTC
d_gene: NA; abundance: NA; j_gene: TRBJ1-2; v_gene: TRBV6-5; CDR3aa: CASSQTWEGDGYTF; CDR3nt: TGTGCCAGCAGCCAAACCTGGGAGGGTGATGGCTACACCTTC
d_gene: TRBD1; abundance: medium-sized; j_gene: TRBJ1-1; v_gene: TRBV5-6; CDR3aa: CASSPSDREEAFF; CDR3nt: TGTGCCAGCAGCCCCTCCGACAGGGAAGAAGCTTTCTTT
d_gene: TRBD2; abundance: NA; j_gene: TRBJ2-2; v_gene: TRBV29-1; CDR3aa: CSAQTSGGVLNTGELFF; CDR3nt: TGCAGCGCACAGACTAGCGGGGGGGTACTTAACACCGGGGAGCTGTTTTTT
d_gene: NA; abundance: NA; j_gene: TRBJ1-5; v_gene: TRBV5-8; CDR3aa: CASSSDSQYQPQHF; CDR3nt: TGTGCCAGCAGCTCCGACAGCCAGTATCAGCCCCAGCATTTT
d_gene: TRBD2; abundance: few; j_gene: TRBJ2-1; v_gene: TRBV19; CDR3aa: CASSLGTSGNNEQFF; CDR3nt: TGTGCCAGTAGTCTCGGGACTAGCGGGAACAATGAGCAGTTCTTC
d_gene: TRBD2; abundance: NA; j_gene: TRBJ2-7; v_gene: TRBV11-3; CDR3aa: CASSRAGGVMRAEQYF; CDR3nt: TGTGCCAGCAGCCGAGCCGGGGGGGTTATGAGGGCCGAGCAGTACTTC